The 31 T cell receptor beta chains below come from one sample, sequenced in a study of long-term antiretroviral therapy in people with HIV. immunoSEQ v3.0 was run at survey level. The assay was immunoSEQ multiplex PCR, and TCRdb's table has in-frame clones only and misses some. The table shows about 20,000 clones, with approximately 86% occurring only once. Sequencing used unsorted PBMCs, obtained about 2.5 years after starting antiretroviral therapy. The source is a man in his forties with HIV.

The count of this clone is one. The chain is built from TRBV19 and TRBJ2-3; D assignment may be TRBD1 or TRBD2 (6 bases each). CDR1 and CDR2 from the germline V gene are LNHDA and SQIVND (reference sequence). The CDR3 is made up of 16 amino acids. Trimming cost V 6 bases and J 1 base, with 17 bases left between them. The CDR3 is CASRVRGPMGTDTQYF. The DNA of the CDR3 is TGTGCCAGTAGGGTCCGGGGGCCCATGGGCACAGATACGCAGTATTTT.

This clone was detected only once. The chain couples TRBV7-9 to TRBJ1-6; TRBD1 might be the D (6 bases). This CDR3 has 15 amino acids. Trimming took off 6 bases at V and 5 bases at J, with 14 bases between the two ends. Germline V gene sequence: CDR1 SEHNR, CDR2 FQNEAQ (reference sequence). CDR3 bases: TGTGCCAGCAGGCAAGGGGGGGCGAATAATTCACCCCTCCACTTT. It specifies CASRQGGANNSPLHF.

Relative to its sample, this clone is medium-sized (0.01 to 0.1%). The CDR3 DNA reads as TGTGCCACCAGCAGACCGGGTCGAGAAGGCTACACCTTC. This encodes CATSRPGREGYTF. This chain links TRBV15 with TRBJ1-2; no firm D call. The germline V gene has CDR1 LNHNV and CDR2 YYDKDF (reference sequence). The V and J ends lost 2 bases and 8 bases respectively, with 12 bases between them. The CDR3 contains 13 residues.

This chain joins TRBV30 and TRBJ1-2, with 10 nucleotides matching TRBD1. The V and J ends lost 3 bases and 5 bases, in that order; junction bases with no gene match: 3. Germline CDR1 reads GTSNPN; CDR2 reads SVGIG (reference sequence). The CDR3 runs to 13 residues. CDR3 loop: CAWSTDRGYGYTF. The DNA for the CDR3 is TGTGCCTGGAGCACGGACAGGGGGTATGGCTACACCTTC.

The rearrangement links TRBV15 to TRBJ2-7; possible D gene TRBD2, 6 bases. Per germline, CDR1 LNHNV and CDR2 YYDKDF (reference sequence). Trimming pared 1 base from V and 0 bases from J, leaving 10 bases between. The CDR3 is made up of 15 amino acids. CDR3 nucleotide sequence: TGTGCCACCAGCAGAGGGACCGGGAGCTCCTACGAGCAGTACTTC. It is translated as CATSRGTGSSYEQYF. Using reference TRBV15 and TRBJ2-7 for the parts outside the CDR3, the full variable domain is DAMVIQNPRYQVTQFGKPVTLSCSQTLNHNVMYWYQQKSSQAPKLLFHYYDKDFNNEADTPDNFQSRRPNTSFCFLDIRSPGLGDTAMYLCATSRGTGSSYEQYFGPGTRLTVT.

In this sample, this clone turned up a few times. The chain combines TRBV9 with TRBJ2-7; 9 positions match TRBD1. CDR3 size: 14 residues. The V gene's germline CDR1 is SGDLS and CDR2 YYNGEE. Unmatched junction bases numbered 5, after V lost 2 bases and J lost 5 bases. In nucleotides, the CDR3 is TGTGCCAGCAGCGTTGGGACAGGGAATGACGAGCAGTACTTC. Translating gives CASSVGTGNDEQYF.

This chain links TRBV18 with TRBJ1-1, with D maybe TRBD1 (5 bases). The germline gives CDR1 KGHSH, CDR2 LQKENI. The CDR3 is 13 residues long. V dropped 0 bases and J dropped 10 bases, with 12 bases sitting between them. Written as DNA, the CDR3 is TGTGCCAGCTCACCACCGGGGCCGAATTTAGCTTTCTTT. Its protein product is CASSPPGPNLAFF.

The table lists this clone with a count of one. V usage is TRBV7-2 and J usage is TRBJ2-7; perhaps D is TRBD1 or TRBD2 (7 bases each). Germline CDR1 reads SGHTA; CDR2 reads FQGNSA. The CDR3 is 14 residues long. V gave up 5 bases and J gave up 7 bases, with 18 bases separating them. The CDR3 reads CASSPWEGAGEQYF. CDR3 in DNA: TGTGCCAGCAGCCCATGGGAGGGGGCTGGGGAGCAGTACTTC.

The rearrangement uses TRBV4-2 and TRBJ1-1, with 7 bases lining up with TRBD1. Germline trimming cut 4 bases from V and 1 base from J; bases unmatched to any gene: 9. This CDR3 is built from 16 residues. CDR1 is LGHNA and CDR2 is YNFKEQ in the germline V gene. The DNA of the CDR3 is TGTGCCAGCAGCCCCAATGACAGGGTAGGGAACACTGAAGCTTTCTTT. The encoded protein is CASSPNDRVGNTEAFF.

This sequence joins TRBV11-2 and TRBJ2-2; D call uncertain. V lost 6 bases and J 6 bases, leaving 11 bases between the germline ends. This CDR3 has 13 amino acids. Germline CDR1 SGHAT, CDR2 FQNNGV. The CDR3 DNA reads TGTGCCAGCAGTCTGGCCCGGGCCGGGGAGCTGTTTTTT. Translating gives CASSLARAGELFF.

V is TRBV11-2 and J is TRBJ2-7; no clear D gene. The germline gives CDR1 SGHAT, CDR2 FQNNGV. The V end was cut by 1 base, the J end by 6 bases, with 13 bases between. The CDR3 runs to 14 residues. In nucleotides, the CDR3 is TGTGCCAGCAGCTTAGTGGGGTTAACCGGCGAGCAGTACTTC. Translating it yields CASSLVGLTGEQYF.

This chain joins TRBV6-1 and TRBJ1-1; weak D call: TRBD1 (6 bases). The CDR3 extends over 14 amino acids. V shed 6 bases and J shed 0 bases, with 11 bases lying between them. Germline CDR1 is MNHNS and CDR2 is SASEGT. For the CDR3, the DNA is TGTGCCAGCAGCTGGACAGATATGAACACTGAAGCTTTCTTT. Translating it yields CASSWTDMNTEAFF.

V and J are TRBV5-4 and TRBJ2-5, with D uncertain. The CDR3 loop spans 15 amino acids. V lost 0 bases and J lost 4, with 13 bases in between. The germline gives CDR1 SGHNT, CDR2 YYREEE (reference sequence). Written as DNA, the CDR3 is TGTGCCAGCAGCTTGGGAGTGGGCGCCGGAGAGACCCAGTACTTC. It translates to CASSLGVGAGETQYF. Drawing the rest from reference TRBV5-4 and TRBJ2-5, the complete variable domain is ETGVTQSPTHLIKTRGQQVTLRCSSQSGHNTVSWYQQALGQGPQFIFQYYREEENGRGNFPPRFSGLQFPNYSSELNVNALELDDSALYLCASSLGVGAGETQYFGPGTRLLVL.

V and J are TRBV7-2 and TRBJ2-3, with 11 bases lining up with TRBD1. V was clipped by 5 bases and J by 4 bases; unmatched bases: 8. Germline assignment: CDR1 SGHTA and CDR2 FQGNSA. CDR3 length equals 16 residues. The CDR3 loop is CASSPDLGQGADTQYF. In DNA form, the CDR3 reads TGTGCCAGCAGCCCCGACCTGGGACAGGGGGCAGATACGCAGTATTTT.

The chain links TRBV7-7 to TRBJ2-1; a possible D gene is TRBD2 (7 bases). Germline CDR1 SSHAT, CDR2 FNYEAQ (reference sequence). CDR3 length: 16 amino acids. V lost 2 bases and J 7 bases, leaving 18 bases between the germline ends. CDR3 region: CASSLTAGAEVNEQFF. The CDR3 DNA reads TGTGCCAGCAGCTTAACGGCGGGGGCCGAAGTAAATGAGCAGTTCTTC.

This chain connects TRBV4-2 to TRBJ1-4; 7 positions match TRBD1. The CDR3 is made up of 16 amino acids. J gave up 7 bases and V 1 base, and 9 bases lay outside the gene matches. Per germline, CDR1 LGHNA and CDR2 YNFKEQ. CDR3 loop: CASSQVQTGFPEKLFF. The CDR3 DNA follows: TGTGCCAGCAGCCAAGTGCAGACAGGGTTTCCTGAAAAACTGTTTTTT.

The chain joins TRBV2 to TRBJ2-1; possibly TRBD1 for D (6 bases). This CDR3 spans 15 amino acids. Germline V gives CDR1 SNHLY, CDR2 FYNNEI. Trimming removed 0 bases from V and 13 bases from J, with 19 bases in between. CDR3: CASSEALHRDNGQFF. CDR3 coding DNA: TGTGCCAGCAGTGAAGCGCTGCACCGGGACAACGGCCAGTTCTTC.

This chain uses TRBV18 with TRBJ2-1, with TRBD1 identical over 7 bases. The CDR3 contains 15 residues. The germline V gene has CDR1 KGHSH and CDR2 LQKENI. Losses at the gene ends were 6 bases for V and 5 bases for J; bases not matched to a gene: 10. The CDR3 loop is CASSPFEGANNEQFF. For the CDR3, the DNA is TGTGCCAGCTCTCCCTTCGAGGGGGCAAACAATGAGCAGTTCTTC.

The sample holds one count of this clone. The rearrangement links TRBV9 to TRBJ1-6; TRBD1 matches at 11 bases. V shed 4 bases and J 7 bases; nucleotides not matched to a gene: 13. The CDR3 has 18 residues. CDR1 and CDR2 from the germline V gene are SGDLS and YYNGEE. The CDR3 DNA reads TGTGCCAGCAGCCCGTCCATCACGGGACAGGGGGAAAATTCACCCCTCCACTTT. As protein: CASSPSITGQGENSPLHF.

This clone has just a few counts. CDR3 in DNA: TGTGCCAGCAGTGAACGCCCTTTACATGAGCAGTTCTTC. As protein: CASSERPLHEQFF. The chain couples TRBV6-1 to TRBJ2-1; D is uncertain. The CDR3 has 13 amino acids. Germline V lookup: CDR1 MNHNS, CDR2 SASEGT. V was trimmed by 2 bases and J by 8 bases, leaving 10 bases between them.

The DNA of the CDR3 is TGTGCCAGCAGTTACTTGGGGCGTGAGAGCTCTGGGGCCAACGTCCTGACTTTC. This codes for CASSYLGRESSGANVLTF. The rearrangement joins TRBV27 to TRBJ2-6, with D possibly being TRBD1 (5 bases). Trimming removed 4 bases from V and 0 bases from J, with 16 bases in between. In germline, CDR1 is MNHEY, CDR2 SMNVEV (reference sequence). The CDR3 sequence is 18 residues long.

This sequence joins TRBV28 and TRBJ1-2; weak D call: TRBD1 (6 bases). Per the germline V gene, CDR1 is MDHEN and CDR2 is SYDVKM. This CDR3 is 15 amino acids long. Trimming pared 8 bases from V and 0 bases from J, leaving 16 bases between. CDR3: CASLQGHPSNYGYTF. DNA of the CDR3: TGTGCCAGCCTCCAGGGACACCCCTCTAACTATGGCTACACCTTC.

The chain links TRBV19 to TRBJ1-3; 7 nucleotides match TRBD1. J lost 2 bases, V lost 4 bases, and 14 bases had no gene match. This CDR3 region has 18 residues. CDR1 is LNHDA and CDR2 is SQIVND in the germline V gene (reference sequence). This chain's CDR3 is CASSRSNRGVVPGNTIYF. In DNA form, the CDR3 reads TGTGCCAGTAGTAGGTCAAACAGGGGTGTCGTACCTGGAAACACCATATATTTT.

This chain joins TRBV20-1 and TRBJ2-5; D call uncertain. The CDR3 is made up of 11 amino acids. The germline V gene encodes CDR1 DFQATT and CDR2 SNEGSKA (reference sequence). Trimming took off 6 bases at V and 5 bases at J, with 10 bases between the two ends. The CDR3 protein is CSALQSETQYF. The CDR3 DNA reads as TGCAGTGCCCTACAGTCTGAGACCCAGTACTTC.

CDR3 amino acids: CASSQDLAGGRSYEQYF. CDR3 nucleotide sequence: TGTGCCAGCAGCCAAGACCTAGCGGGAGGTAGATCCTACGAGCAGTACTTC. The V gene is TRBV4-2, the J gene TRBJ2-7, with 11 bases identical to TRBD2. The trim removed 0 bases at V and 1 base at J, leaving 5 bases unmatched. Germline V CDR1 and CDR2: LGHNA, YNFKEQ. The CDR3 contains 17 residues.

The chain employs TRBV6-6 and TRBJ1-2; TRBD1 might be the D (5 bases). This CDR3 spans 15 amino acids. The ends were cut back, 6 bases at V and 7 bases at J, with 21 bases in the middle. The germline gives CDR1 MNHNY, CDR2 SVGAGI (reference sequence). The chain's CDR3 is CASRSLGDSGSGYTF. CDR3 nucleotide sequence: TGTGCCAGCAGATCCTTGGGAGACAGCGGTAGTGGCTACACCTTC.

The gene calls are TRBV7-6 and TRBJ2-7, with 7 bases that match TRBD1. This CDR3 has 14 residues. The V gene end was trimmed by 5 bases and the J gene end by 0 bases; junction bases not matched to a gene: 4. Germline lookup yields CDR1 SGHVS and CDR2 FNYEAQ. In DNA form, the CDR3 reads TGTGCCAGCAGCCCCAGGGGGAGCTCCTACGAGCAGTACTTC. As protein: CASSPRGSSYEQYF.

The V call is TRBV18, the J call TRBJ1-2; D gene uncertain. CDR1 KGHSH and CDR2 LQKENI come from the germline V gene. CDR3 length equals 13 residues. Trimming left V 2 bases short and J 2 bases short, with 6 bases between. CDR3 in amino acids: CASSPVENYGYTF. The CDR3 DNA sequence: TGTGCCAGCTCACCAGTGGAAAACTATGGCTACACCTTC.

The V call is TRBV27, the J call TRBJ2-1, with D maybe TRBD2 (6 bases). The CDR3 contains 14 residues. CDR1 and CDR2 from the germline V gene are MNHEY and SMNVEV (reference sequence). V was cut by 5 bases and J by 6 bases, with 14 bases left in between. This chain's CDR3 is CASSEGLTRNEQFF. The CDR3 bases are TGTGCCAGCAGTGAGGGACTGACGCGCAATGAGCAGTTCTTC.

V and J are TRBV5-1 and TRBJ1-2; 8 bases are a match to TRBD1. The CDR3 loop spans 14 amino acids. Trimming took 6 bases from V and 4 from J; bases not matched to a gene: 8. Germline loops: CDR1 SGHRS, CDR2 YFSETQ. The CDR3 reads CASNQGQGSYGYTF. In nucleotides, the CDR3 is TGCGCCAGCAATCAAGGACAGGGAAGCTATGGCTACACCTTC.

The J gene is TRBJ2-7, the V gene TRBV28; 8 bases are a match to TRBD1. The CDR3 spans 14 residues. Germline V gene lookup returns CDR1 MDHEN and CDR2 SYDVKM. Trimming cost V 6 bases and J 2 bases; bases outside gene matches: 6. CDR3 residues: CASSPQTGAYEQYF. The CDR3, as DNA: TGTGCCAGCAGCCCCCAGACAGGGGCCTACGAGCAGTACTTC.